These 24 T cell receptor beta chains came from one sample sequenced in a study of T-cell memory formation after mild COVID-19. TCRdb reprocessed the 5' RACE reads via MiXCR and lists one record per CDR3 protein. Here the sample spans around 100,000 distinct CDR3 sequences, over 8.5% being singletons. Sequenced material: PBMCs or a T cell subset sorted from them (not recorded which). These receptors were collected from a man in his late teens or twenties who had mild COVID-19 (a few samples of this study predate the infection). Cell type and time point are not known.

This clonotype has a handful of counts. The chain is built from TRBV20-1 and TRBJ2-7, with a tentative D call TRBD1 (5 bases). CDR1 is DFQATT, CDR2 SNEGSKA, per germline (reference sequence). Trimming took 0 bases from V and 5 from J, leaving 14 bases between them. CDR3 length equals 14 residues. Here the CDR3 DNA reads TGCAGTGCTAGAGATTATCGACAGCCGGACGAGCAGTACTTC. It codes for CSARDYRQPDEQYF.

This clonotype was detected many times. J is TRBJ2-5 and V is TRBV11-2; D uncertain. Germline loops: CDR1 SGHAT, CDR2 FQNNGV. V was cut by 5 bases and J by 3 bases, with 10 bases left in between. This CDR3 is built from 13 residues. CDR3 sequence reads: CASSPDHKETQYF. CDR3 bases: TGTGCCAGCAGCCCCGACCATAAAGAGACCCAGTACTTC.

This clonotype was counted only a few times. This chain links TRBV5-1 with TRBJ2-7, with 7 positions matching TRBD2. Trimming took 4 bases from V and 8 from J; bases not matched to a gene: 21. CDR1 is SGHRS, CDR2 YFSETQ, per germline. This CDR3 has 17 amino acids. The CDR3: CASSIGRGEASIKKQYF. CDR3 coding DNA: TGCGCCAGCAGCATTGGACGGGGGGAGGCATCGATAAAAAAGCAGTACTTC.

Here the CDR3 reads CASSFPGQGTYEQYV. The CDR3 DNA is TGTGCCAGCAGCTTCCCCGGACAGGGGACCTACGAGCAGTACGTC. V usage is TRBV7-9 and J usage is TRBJ2-7; the match to TRBD1 covers 9 bases. Germline assignment: CDR1 SEHNR and CDR2 FQNEAQ (reference sequence). V shed 3 bases, J shed 2 bases, and the junction held 5 bases outside the gene matches. This CDR3 region has 15 residues.

This clonotype was observed a few times. This chain uses TRBV6-2 or TRBV6-3 with TRBJ2-7; 7 bases map to TRBD1. Trimming removed 5 bases from V and 7 bases from J; junction bases left unmatched: 14. Germline CDR1 reads MNHEY; CDR2 reads SVGEGT. This CDR3 is built from 15 residues. The CDR3 is CASSPDRDRTGEQYV. The CDR3 DNA is TGTGCCAGCAGTCCCGACAGGGATCGAACGGGAGAGCAGTACGTC.

The chain links TRBV12-3 or TRBV12-4 to TRBJ2-5, with a possible D match to TRBD2 (6 bases). CDR3 length: 15 residues. The V end was cut by 6 bases, the J end by 3 bases, with 17 bases between. The DNA of the CDR3 is TGTGCCAGCAGCGGGGGTTCTACAACTGAAGAGACCCAGTACTTC. It codes for CASSGGSTTEETQYF.

CDR3 coding DNA: TGTGCCAGCAGTTTGGTGGGACTAGCGACAGATACGCAGTATTTT. Translated: CASSLVGLATDTQYF. The chain recombines TRBV27 with TRBJ2-3, with TRBD2 matching over 10 bases. V was pared by 3 bases and J by 3 bases, with 3 bases of the junction left unmatched. CDR3 size: 15 residues. Germline V gives CDR1 MNHEY, CDR2 SMNVEV (reference sequence).

This clonotype was seen ten or more times. V is TRBV28 and J is TRBJ1-2; tentative D call: TRBD1 (5 bases). The CDR3 runs 13 residues. V lost 5 bases and J lost 0, with 7 bases in between. Germline assignment: CDR1 MDHEN and CDR2 SYDVKM. CDR3 protein: CASSPGANYGYTF. The CDR3 DNA follows: TGTGCCAGCAGTCCGGGGGCTAACTATGGCTACACCTTC.

The chain has TRBV7-9 and TRBJ2-5; perhaps TRBD2 as D (6 bases). The germline V and J ends were trimmed by 6 bases and 2 bases, with 19 bases remaining between them. This CDR3 comprises 16 residues. CDR1 and CDR2 (germline): SEHNR, FQNEAQ (reference sequence). The CDR3 protein is CASSLNYGTSQETQYF. As DNA, the CDR3 is TGTGCCAGCAGTTTGAACTATGGGACTTCTCAAGAGACCCAGTACTTC.

A few counts support this clonotype. The chain carries TRBV7-9 and TRBJ2-1; D unresolved. Germline V gene lookup returns CDR1 SEHNR and CDR2 FQNEAQ (reference sequence). The CDR3 covers 14 residues. V gave up 5 bases and J gave up 10 bases, with 18 bases separating them. CDR3 region: CASSPRVDLSEQFF. The CDR3 DNA is TGTGCCAGCAGCCCACGAGTTGATCTCAGCGAGCAGTTCTTC.

The rearrangement links TRBV7-2 to TRBJ2-2; 10 bases align to TRBD2. Germline V CDR1 and CDR2: SGHTA, FQGNSA. After removal of 4 bases from V and 4 bases from J, the junction contained 9 bases not matched to a gene. This CDR3 comprises 17 residues. The CDR3 is CASSSQRGGRGTGELFF. The CDR3 nucleotides are TGTGCCAGCAGCTCTCAGCGGGGGGGCCGAGGCACCGGGGAGCTGTTTTTT.

This clonotype was counted only a few times. The gene calls are TRBV7-3 and TRBJ2-1; the D is unclear. The CDR3 length is 12 residues. V was trimmed by 3 bases and J by 8 bases, leaving 8 bases between them. Germline CDR1 reads SGHTA; CDR2 reads FQGTGA. The CDR3 is CASSFGWDEQFF. The CDR3 DNA follows: TGTGCCAGCAGCTTTGGCTGGGATGAGCAGTTCTTC.

In its sample, this clonotype was seen a few times. The chain has TRBV7-6 and TRBJ2-1; TRBD1 matches at 10 bases. J gave up 5 bases and V 6 bases, and 7 bases lay outside the gene matches. The CDR3 spans 15 residues. CDR1 and CDR2 from the germline V gene are SGHVS and FNYEAQ. The CDR3 DNA reads as TGTGCCAGCAGTCAACCGGGACAGGGGAACAATGAGCAGTTCTTC. The encoded protein is CASSQPGQGNNEQFF.

This clonotype was counted at least ten times. The chain links TRBV12-3 or TRBV12-4 to TRBJ2-6; D gene unclear. The ends were cut back, 6 bases at V and 4 bases at J, with 13 bases in the middle. The CDR3 has 15 amino acids. CDR3 amino acids: CASSPPAFGANVLTF. CDR3 in DNA: TGTGCCAGCAGCCCCCCAGCGTTCGGGGCCAACGTCCTGACTTTC.

This clonotype was seen only a few times. The chain combines TRBV7-3 with TRBJ2-1, with 9 bases aligning to TRBD1. The germline V gene encodes CDR1 SGHTA and CDR2 FQGTGA. V gave up 0 bases and J gave up 9 bases; unmatched junction bases: 12. The CDR3 is 17 residues long. The CDR3 spells CASSLTAGTGPFSEQFF. In DNA form, the CDR3 reads TGTGCCAGCAGCTTAACCGCCGGGACAGGGCCTTTCAGTGAGCAGTTCTTC.

This clonotype was detected many times. V and J are TRBV7-9 and TRBJ1-1, with a weak D call TRBD1 (5 bases). V dropped 1 base and J dropped 0 bases, with 9 bases sitting between them. The CDR3 length is 15 residues. Germline V gene lookup returns CDR1 SEHNR and CDR2 FQNEAQ (reference sequence). The CDR3 DNA reads as TGTGCCAGCAGCTTAGTTGCGGGGCTGAACACTGAAGCTTTCTTT. This gives the protein CASSLVAGLNTEAFF.

Many counts were recorded for this clonotype. V usage is TRBV7-6 and J usage is TRBJ1-1; tentative D call: TRBD1 (5 bases). Deletions cut 4 bases from V and 1 base from J, with 7 bases between. The CDR3 sequence is 13 residues long. CDR1 and CDR2 (germline): SGHVS, FNYEAQ. The DNA of the CDR3 is TGTGCCAGCAGCTCCGACAGGAACACTGAAGCTTTCTTT. Its protein product is CASSSDRNTEAFF.

This clonotype was counted only a few times. The chain couples TRBV7-9 to TRBJ1-1; D is ambiguous. Trimming stripped 5 bases from V and 7 bases from J, with 14 bases between. The CDR3 totals 13 residues. In germline, CDR1 is SEHNR, CDR2 FQNEAQ (reference sequence). The CDR3 region has the DNA TGTGCCAGCAGCCGGGCCGAGGCGGTTGAAGCTTTCTTT. Protein: CASSRAEAVEAFF.

The chain has TRBV13 and TRBJ2-7; possible D gene TRBD2, 7 bases. Deletions cut 4 bases from V and 2 bases from J, with 12 bases between. The V gene's germline CDR1 is PRHDT and CDR2 FYEKMQ (reference sequence). This CDR3 comprises 14 residues. Here the CDR3 DNA reads TGTGCCAGCAGCTCCAAGGGGGGGCCCTACGAGCAGTACTTC. This encodes CASSSKGGPYEQYF. Variable domain in full (rest from reference TRBV13 and TRBJ2-7): AAGVIQSPRHLIKEKRETATLKCYPIPRHDTVYWYQQGPGQDPQFLISFYEKMQSDKGSIPDRFSAQQFSDYHSELNMSSLELGDSALYFCASSSKGGPYEQYFGPGTRLTVT.

CDR3 sequence: CASSAGTGYEQYF. CDR3 nucleotide sequence: TGTGCCAGCAGCGCCGGGACAGGCTACGAGCAGTACTTC. The V and J genes are TRBV9 and TRBJ2-7, with TRBD1 matching 8 bases. The CDR3 covers 13 residues. Trimming at V came to 3 bases and at J to 3 bases, leaving 2 bases not matched to a gene. Per the germline V gene, CDR1 is SGDLS and CDR2 is YYNGEE. The full variable domain, its missing parts supplied by reference TRBV9 and TRBJ2-7, is DSGVTQTPKHLITATGQRVTLRCSPRSGDLSVYWYQQSLDQGLQFLIQYYNGEERAKGNILERFSAQQFPDLHSELNLSSLELGDSALYFCASSAGTGYEQYFGPGTRLTVT.

This clonotype showed up just a few times. The chain couples TRBV29-1 to TRBJ2-4, with unresolved D. The V gene's germline CDR1 is SQVTM and CDR2 ANQGSEA. Trimming removed 2 bases from V and 8 bases from J, with 13 bases in between. This CDR3 is built from 13 residues. The CDR3 bases are TGCAGCGTTGAAATCGGCTGGGCGGACATTCAGTACTTC. The encoded protein is CSVEIGWADIQYF.

This clonotype was counted between two and nine times. V usage is TRBV5-1 and J usage is TRBJ2-3, with 7 nucleotides matching TRBD1. The length of the CDR3 is 14 residues. V was clipped by 5 bases and J by 4 bases; unmatched bases: 7. CDR1 and CDR2 (germline): SGHRS, YFSETQ. In DNA, the CDR3 is TGCGCCAGCAGTTACAGGGGCGGCCCAGATACGCAGTATTTT. As protein: CASSYRGGPDTQYF.

CDR3 sequence reads: CASSGSYGPEAFF. The CDR3 region has the DNA TGTGCCAGCTCAGGGTCTTATGGGCCTGAAGCTTTCTTT. V usage is TRBV12-3 or TRBV12-4 and J usage is TRBJ1-1, with TRBD1 as a possible D gene (5 bases). V lost 8 bases and J lost 6, with 16 bases in between. This CDR3 spans 13 amino acids.

This clonotype has just a few counts. Lacking the conserved final phenylalanine or tryptophan, this CDR3 likely reflects a read error. Because the CDR3's place on the DNA is in doubt, the DNA is left out and the CDR3 is given as listed by TCRdb. The chain is built from TRBV6-6 and TRBJ2-7; the table's D gene call, TRBD1, was not cross checked with the DNA. The CDR3 is made up of 11 amino acids, end residues included. CDR1 MNHNY and CDR2 SVGAGI come from the germline V gene (reference sequence). The CDR3 sequence is CASRVFGTGRI.